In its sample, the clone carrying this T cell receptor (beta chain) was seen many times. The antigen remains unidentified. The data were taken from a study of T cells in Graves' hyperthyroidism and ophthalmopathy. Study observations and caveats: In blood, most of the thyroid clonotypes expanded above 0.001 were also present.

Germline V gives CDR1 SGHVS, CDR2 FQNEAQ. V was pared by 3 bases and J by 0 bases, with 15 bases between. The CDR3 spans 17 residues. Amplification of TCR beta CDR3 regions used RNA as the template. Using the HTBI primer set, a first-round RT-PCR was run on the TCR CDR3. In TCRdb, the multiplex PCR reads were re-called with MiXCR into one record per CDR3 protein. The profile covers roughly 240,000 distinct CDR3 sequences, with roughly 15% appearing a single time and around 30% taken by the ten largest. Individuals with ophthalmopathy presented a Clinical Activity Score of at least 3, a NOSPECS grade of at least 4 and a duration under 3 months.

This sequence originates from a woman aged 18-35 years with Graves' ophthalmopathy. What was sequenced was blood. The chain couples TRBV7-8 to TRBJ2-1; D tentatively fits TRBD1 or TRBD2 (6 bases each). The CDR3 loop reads CASSLEGQAHSYNEQFF. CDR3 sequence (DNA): TGTGCCAGCAGCTTGGAGGGACAAGCCCACTCCTACAATGAGCAGTTCTTC.